The 25 T cell receptor beta chains below all came from one sample that was sequenced in a study of T cells after yellow fever vaccination. TCRdb redid the calling of the 5' RACE reads with MiXCR, one entry per CDR3 protein. This sample has roughly 250,000 distinct CDR3 sequences, with 13% found just once. The sample was CD4+ T cells sorted from PBMCs, taken 45 days after the yellow fever booster vaccination. The receptors were gathered from a man aged 30 to 39 who received the YFV17D yellow fever vaccine.

Only a few counts were recorded for this clonotype. The chain employs TRBV3-1 and TRBJ1-1; D gene uncertain. This CDR3 is built from 13 residues. Germline assignment: CDR1 LGHDT and CDR2 YNNKEL (reference sequence). Trimming removed 4 bases from V and 2 bases from J, with 8 bases in between. CDR3 region: CASSPDGNTEAFF. CDR3 coding DNA: TGTGCCAGCAGCCCCGACGGAAACACTGAAGCTTTCTTT.

The rearrangement uses TRBV12-3 or TRBV12-4 and TRBJ1-2; 7 nucleotides align to TRBD1. This CDR3 region has 15 residues. Unmatched junction bases numbered 7, after V lost 6 bases and J lost 0 bases. The CDR3 loop is CASRPSQGTNYGYTF. CDR3 nucleotides: TGTGCCAGCAGGCCCTCACAGGGGACTAACTATGGCTACACCTTC.

There are a few counts of this clonotype. This chain uses TRBV2 with TRBJ2-7; 8 bases are shared with TRBD1. CDR1 SNHLY and CDR2 FYNNEI come from the germline V gene. The CDR3 consists of 15 residues. V lost 0 bases, J lost 6 bases, and 7 bases stayed unmatched. The CDR3 loop reads CASSEAPGQGGEQYF. CDR3 nucleotide sequence: TGTGCCAGCAGTGAAGCGCCTGGACAGGGTGGCGAGCAGTACTTC.

The V call is TRBV12-3 or TRBV12-4, the J call TRBJ2-2; 11 nucleotides line up with TRBD1. With 6 bases clipped from V and 7 bases from J, the junction kept 10 bases outside the gene matches. This CDR3 contains 16 residues. CDR3 sequence (DNA): TGTGCCAGCAGACGTCTGGGACAGGGGGTCATCGGGGAGCTGTTTTTT. Translation gives CASRRLGQGVIGELFF.

The chain links TRBV20-1 to TRBJ2-3; D may correspond to TRBD1 or TRBD2 (5 bases each). Trimming took 5 bases from V and 3 from J, leaving 15 bases between them. The germline V gene encodes CDR1 DFQATT and CDR2 SNEGSKA (reference sequence). CDR3 length: 14 amino acids. The CDR3 sequence: CSAQRGARTDTQYF. CDR3 in DNA: TGCAGTGCTCAGCGAGGGGCTCGGACAGATACGCAGTATTTT.

The V and J genes are TRBV11-2 and TRBJ2-7; the match to TRBD1 covers 7 bases. The CDR3 loop spans 16 amino acids. Trimming at V came to 0 bases and at J to 5 bases, leaving 10 bases not matched to a gene. Germline values: CDR1 SGHAT, CDR2 FQNNGV. CDR3 sequence: CASSLEPGGPTHEQYF. The CDR3 coding sequence is TGTGCCAGCAGCTTAGAGCCAGGGGGTCCAACCCACGAGCAGTACTTC.

This chain links TRBV7-2 with TRBJ2-7; D may match TRBD1 or TRBD2 (5 bases each). Germline CDR1 and CDR2: SGHTA and FQGNSA. The CDR3 has 15 amino acids. The V and J ends lost 5 bases and 5 bases respectively, with 19 bases between them. The CDR3 reads CASSTGAVGMNEQYF. CDR3 bases: TGTGCCAGCAGCACCGGGGCGGTGGGTATGAACGAGCAGTACTTC. Combining the CDR3 with reference TRBV7-2 and TRBJ2-7 gives the whole variable domain GAGVSQSPSNKVTEKGKDVELRCDPISGHTALYWYRQSLGQGLEFLIYFQGNSAPDKSGLPSDRFSAERTGGSVSTLTIQRTQQEDSAVYLCASSTGAVGMNEQYFGPGTRLTVT.

Worth noting for this clonotype: One end of the junction fails to match germline, which may point to a read error. The rearrangement joins TRBV29-1 to TRBJ2-2, with D unresolved. In germline, CDR1 is SQVTM, CDR2 ANQGSEA. The CDR3 contains 10 residues. The CDR3 sequence is CSGETGELFF. The DNA for the CDR3 is TGCAGCGGTGAAACCGGGGAGCTGTTTTTT.

This chain links TRBV7-9 with TRBJ1-1; D not resolved. Germline assignment: CDR1 SEHNR and CDR2 FQNEAQ (reference sequence). This CDR3 contains 12 residues. Trimming removed 3 bases from V and 8 bases from J, with 10 bases in between. CDR3 amino acids: CASSLLELEAFF. The CDR3 DNA is TGTGCCAGCAGCTTGTTGGAGCTGGAAGCTTTCTTT.

The chain couples TRBV4-2 to TRBJ2-7; TRBD1 matches 12 bases. This CDR3 spans 15 amino acids. Per germline, CDR1 LGHNA and CDR2 YNFKEQ. V was clipped by 0 bases and J by 7 bases; unmatched bases: 4. DNA of the CDR3: TGTGCCAGCAGCCAAGAGGGACAGGGGGCGTTTGAGCAGTACTTC. It translates to CASSQEGQGAFEQYF.

This clonotype was seen ten or more times. The chain carries TRBV10-1 and TRBJ2-3; 9 bases line up with TRBD2. The V and J ends lost 3 bases and 7 bases, in that order; junction bases with no gene match: 5. There are 14 residues in the CDR3. Germline V CDR1 and CDR2: WNHNN, SYGVQD (reference sequence). In DNA form, the CDR3 reads TGCGCCAGCAGTGAAGGCGGGAGGGCTTATACGCAGTATTTT. Encoded protein: CASSEGGRAYTQYF.

J is TRBJ2-1 and V is TRBV10-3; TRBD2 matches 7 bases. Per the germline V gene, CDR1 is ENHRY and CDR2 is SYGVKD. After removal of 10 bases from V and 10 bases from J, the junction contained 13 bases not matched to a gene. The length of the CDR3 is 13 residues. The CDR3 loop is CATQLAGAGEQFF. CDR3 nucleotide sequence: TGTGCCACCCAGCTCGCGGGAGCGGGAGAGCAGTTCTTC.

CDR3 region: CASSARSAEQFF. The CDR3 DNA sequence: TGCGCCAGCAGCGCCCGGAGTGCTGAGCAGTTCTTC. The J gene is TRBJ2-1, the V gene TRBV5-1; D gene unclear. The V end was cut by 4 bases, the J end by 9 bases, with 11 bases between. The germline CDR1 and CDR2 sequences are SGHRS and YFSETQ. The CDR3 has 12 residues.

The chain combines TRBV20-1 with TRBJ2-1; D gene ambiguous. Deletions cut 5 bases from V and 8 bases from J, with 16 bases between. Per the germline V gene, CDR1 is DFQATT and CDR2 is SNEGSKA (reference sequence). CDR3 length equals 13 residues. In nucleotides, the CDR3 is TGCAGTGCTCAATCTAGGTCTCGAGATGAGCAGTTCTTC. It is translated as CSAQSRSRDEQFF.

This chain uses TRBV6-2 or TRBV6-3 with TRBJ2-7; D possibly matches TRBD1 or TRBD2 (5 bases each). Germline-derived CDR1 and CDR2 are MNHEY and SVGEGT. The CDR3 extends over 12 amino acids. The V end was cut by 5 bases, the J end by 9 bases, with 14 bases between. CDR3 in DNA: TGTGCCAGCAGTCCCCAGGGAGCGTGGCAGTACTTC. Amino acid sequence: CASSPQGAWQYF.

The rearrangement uses TRBV14 and TRBJ2-1, with a possible D match to TRBD1 (6 bases). With 4 bases removed from V and 0 bases from J, the gap between germline ends came to 13 bases. Germline V gene sequence: CDR1 SGHDN, CDR2 FVKESK. CDR3 size: 16 residues. The DNA of the CDR3 is TGTGCCAGCAGCCGAGGTACAGGGTACTCCTACAATGAGCAGTTCTTC. Translated: CASSRGTGYSYNEQFF.

This clonotype was seen repeatedly, ten times or more. V is TRBV18 and J is TRBJ2-7, with D perhaps TRBD1 (5 bases). From germline, CDR1 is KGHSH and CDR2 LQKENI. The length of the CDR3 is 15 residues. Trimming stripped 0 bases from V and 2 bases from J, with 11 bases between. CDR3 coding DNA: TGTGCCAGCTCACCACCCGACAGCCCACCCTACGAGCAGTACTTC. It yields the protein CASSPPDSPPYEQYF. Supplemented by reference TRBV18 and TRBJ2-7, the full variable domain reads NAGVMQNPRHLVRRRGQEARLRCSPMKGHSHVYWYRQLPEEGLKFMVYLQKENIIDESGMPKERFSAEFPKEGPSILRIQQVVRGDSAAYFCASSPPDSPPYEQYFGPGTRLTVT.

This clonotype was detected a few times. V gene TRBV5-1 combines with J gene TRBJ2-5, with 9 bases aligning to TRBD2. CDR3 size: 16 residues. The germline V gene encodes CDR1 SGHRS and CDR2 YFSETQ. V was clipped by 3 bases and J by 5 bases; unmatched bases: 11. Written as DNA, the CDR3 is TGCGCCAGCAGCTGGGAGACTAGCGGTTTGGGGGAGACCCAGTACTTC. This codes for CASSWETSGLGETQYF. Full variable domain (outside the CDR3, taken from reference TRBV5-1 and TRBJ2-5): KAGVTQTPRYLIKTRGQQVTLSCSPISGHRSVSWYQQTPGQGLQFLFEYFSETQRNKGNFPGRFSGRQFSNSRSEMNVSTLELGDSALYLCASSWETSGLGETQYFGPGTRLLVL.

This clonotype was seen only a few times. The chain employs TRBV6-2 or TRBV6-3 and TRBJ2-7, with 8 bases identical to TRBD1. This CDR3 has 18 residues. Unmatched junction bases numbered 20, after V lost 5 bases and J lost 5 bases. CDR1 MNHEY and CDR2 SVGEGT come from the germline V gene. The CDR3 DNA follows: TGTGCCAGCAGTCGGACCCTCGGACAGGGCCTAGTCCGGAACGAGCAGTACTTC. Translated, it gives CASSRTLGQGLVRNEQYF.

This clonotype has more than one count but fewer than ten. This sequence joins TRBV24-1 and TRBJ2-5, with 9 bases that match TRBD2. The germline V gene encodes CDR1 KGHDR and CDR2 SFDVKD. The V gene end was trimmed by 2 bases and the J gene end by 3 bases; junction bases not matched to a gene: 3. The CDR3 totals 15 residues. CDR3 protein: CATSDSLAGKETQYF. The CDR3 DNA is TGTGCCACCAGTGATTCTCTAGCGGGAAAAGAGACCCAGTACTTC.

The chain employs TRBV20-1 and TRBJ2-7, with TRBD2 matching 8 bases. The V gene end was trimmed by 5 bases and the J gene end by 0 bases; junction bases not matched to a gene: 9. The CDR3 has 15 amino acids. In germline, CDR1 is DFQATT, CDR2 SNEGSKA (reference sequence). CDR3 nucleotides: TGCAGTGCTGAAACCGGGACTAGGGACTCCTACGAGCAGTACTTC. The encoded protein is CSAETGTRDSYEQYF.

The gene calls are TRBV5-1 and TRBJ2-2; no clear D. The germline gives CDR1 SGHRS, CDR2 YFSETQ. The CDR3 loop spans 16 amino acids. V gave up 0 bases and J gave up 2 bases, with 11 bases separating them. The CDR3 DNA sequence: TGCGCCAGCAGCTTGGTGACACTTGATAACACCGGGGAGCTGTTTTTT. Amino acids: CASSLVTLDNTGELFF.

This clonotype has more than one count but fewer than ten. The V and J genes are TRBV24-1 and TRBJ2-3, with D perhaps matching TRBD1 or TRBD2 (6 bases each). The germline V gene encodes CDR1 KGHDR and CDR2 SFDVKD. The CDR3 runs 15 residues. V was cut by 9 bases and J by 1 base, with 16 bases left in between. CDR3 sequence reads: CATGGDRGGTDTQYF. As DNA, the CDR3 is TGTGCCACCGGGGGAGATAGGGGGGGCACAGATACGCAGTATTTT.

In this sample, this clonotype turned up a few times. The chain uses TRBV10-3 and TRBJ2-3, with a tentative D call TRBD2 (6 bases). The CDR3 length is 14 residues. Germline-derived CDR1 and CDR2 are ENHRY and SYGVKD. V lost 5 bases and J lost 2, with 11 bases in between. As DNA, the CDR3 is TGTGCCATCAGTTCCGGGACTTACACAGATACGCAGTATTTT. This gives the protein CAISSGTYTDTQYF.

The chain combines TRBV7-2 with TRBJ2-7, with 9 nucleotides matching TRBD2. The trim removed 5 bases at V and 3 bases at J, leaving 11 bases unmatched. The CDR3 loop spans 16 amino acids. Germline CDR1 reads SGHTA; CDR2 reads FQGNSA. CDR3 protein: CASSTEPGLAHYEQYF. The DNA of the CDR3 is TGTGCCAGCAGCACAGAGCCGGGACTAGCCCACTACGAGCAGTACTTC.